The T cell receptor (beta chain) under discussion was sequenced for a study of T cell responses to AZD1222 COVID-19 vaccine. Notes on the study in general: Unmutated variant regions reportedly attract nearly half of all spike-specific TCRs.

Trimming left V 4 bases short and J 7 bases short, with 11 bases between. CDR1 and CDR2 from the germline V gene are MDHEN and SYDVKM. The CDR3 consists of 13 residues. With respect to this clone: What it binds is not known.

The assay was immunoSEQ multiplex PCR, and TCRdb's table has in-frame clones only and misses some. The profile shows 98,000 or so clones, about nine tenths of them singletons. Here the sequenced sample was peripheral blood, taken on day 0 of MenACWY control vaccination. V usage is TRBV28 and J usage is TRBJ2-1; D remains unclear. The source of this sequence is an adult in good health. CDR3 nucleotide sequence: TGTGCCAGCAGTTCCCCCCCAAGAAATGAGCAGTTCTTC. This sequence encodes CASSSPPRNEQFF.